Presented here are 3 T cell receptor beta chains from one specimen sequenced in a study of response to subunit inactivated influenza vaccine. TCRdb independently ran MiXCR on the RT-PCR reads; one entry per CDR3 protein. The sample consists of over 150,000 distinct CDR3 sequences, around a tenth of them appearing once. Here the sequenced sample was non-naive T cells sorted from PBMCs, taken on the day of vaccination. The receptors were gathered from a man aged 50 to 59 who received an inactivated influenza vaccine.

This clonotype was seen ten or more times. The rearrangement links TRBV28 to TRBJ2-5, with D possibly called TRBD1 or TRBD2 (5 bases each). CDR3 size: 15 residues. Germline CDR1 reads MDHEN; CDR2 reads SYDVKM. Trimming shortened V by 7 bases and J by 1 base, and 16 bases separated the two germline ends. CDR3 DNA sequence: TGTGCCAGCAACGCCCGGGACGCCGTCCAAGAGACCCAGTACTTC. Its translation: CASNARDAVQETQYF.

The rearrangement joins TRBV28 to TRBJ1-6; TRBD1 matches at 9 bases. V gave up 2 bases and J gave up 9 bases; unmatched junction bases: 5. Germline assignment: CDR1 MDHEN and CDR2 SYDVKM. The CDR3 runs 15 residues. For the CDR3, the DNA is TGTGCCAGCAGTTTAAGGACAGGGGTTGGTTCACCCCTCCACTTT. It is translated as CASSLRTGVGSPLHF. The entire variable domain, with the rest obtained from reference TRBV28 and TRBJ1-6, is as follows: DVKVTQSSRYLVKRTGEKVFLECVQDMDHENMFWYRQDPGLGLRLIYFSYDVKMKEKGDIPEGYSVSREKKERFSLILESASTNQTSMYLCASSLRTGVGSPLHFGNGTRLTVT.

This clonotype showed up many times. The J gene is TRBJ2-6, the V gene TRBV19; D is ambiguous. CDR3 length: 18 residues. Germline CDR1 LNHDA, CDR2 SQIVND (reference sequence). The ends were cut back, 0 bases at V and 6 bases at J, with 18 bases in the middle. CDR3 sequence (DNA): TGTGCCAGTAGTATAGATCTGCCCTCACACGCAGCGGCCAACGTCCTGACTTTC. Protein sequence: CASSIDLPSHAAANVLTF.